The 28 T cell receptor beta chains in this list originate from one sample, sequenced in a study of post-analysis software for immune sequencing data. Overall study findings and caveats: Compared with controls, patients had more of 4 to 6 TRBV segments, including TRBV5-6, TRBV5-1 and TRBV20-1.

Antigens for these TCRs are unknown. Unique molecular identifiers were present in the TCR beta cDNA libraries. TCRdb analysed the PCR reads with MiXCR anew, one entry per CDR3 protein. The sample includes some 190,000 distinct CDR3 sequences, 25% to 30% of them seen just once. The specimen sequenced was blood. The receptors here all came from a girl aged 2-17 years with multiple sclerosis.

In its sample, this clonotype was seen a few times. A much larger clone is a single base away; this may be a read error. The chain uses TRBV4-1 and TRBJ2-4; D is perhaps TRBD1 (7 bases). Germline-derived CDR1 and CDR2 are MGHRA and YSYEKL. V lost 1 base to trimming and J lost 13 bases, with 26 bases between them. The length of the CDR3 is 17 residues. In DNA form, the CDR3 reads TGCGCCAGCAGCCAAGGTGCAGGGACAGAGGACTACAATGAGCAGTACTTC. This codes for CASSQGAGTEDYNEQYF.

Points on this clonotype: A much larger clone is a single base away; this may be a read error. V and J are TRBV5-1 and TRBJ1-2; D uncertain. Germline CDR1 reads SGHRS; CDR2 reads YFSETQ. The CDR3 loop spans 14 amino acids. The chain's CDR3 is CANSLEGGGYGYTF. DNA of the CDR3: TGCGCCAACAGCTTGGAAGGAGGCGGCTATGGCTACACCTTC.

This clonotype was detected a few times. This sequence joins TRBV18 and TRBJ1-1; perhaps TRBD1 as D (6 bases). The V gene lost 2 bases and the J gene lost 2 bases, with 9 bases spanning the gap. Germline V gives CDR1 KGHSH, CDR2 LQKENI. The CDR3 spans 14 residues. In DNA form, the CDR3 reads TGTGCCAGCTCACCAAAACAGGGCAACACTGAAGCTTTCTTT. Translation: CASSPKQGNTEAFF.

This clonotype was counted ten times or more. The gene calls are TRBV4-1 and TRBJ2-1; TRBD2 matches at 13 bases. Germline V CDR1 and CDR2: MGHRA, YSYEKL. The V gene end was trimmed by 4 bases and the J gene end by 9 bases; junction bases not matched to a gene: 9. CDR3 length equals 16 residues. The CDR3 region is CASSPITSGGAFEQFF. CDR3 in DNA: TGCGCCAGCAGCCCGATAACTAGCGGGGGGGCGTTTGAGCAGTTCTTC.

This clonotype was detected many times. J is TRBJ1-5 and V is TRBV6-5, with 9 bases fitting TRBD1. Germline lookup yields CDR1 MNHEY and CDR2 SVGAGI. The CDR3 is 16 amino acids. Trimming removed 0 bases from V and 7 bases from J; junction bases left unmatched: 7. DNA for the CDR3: TGTGCCAGCAGTTACTCAGGGACAGGGTCCGGACAGCCCCAGCATTTT. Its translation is CASSYSGTGSGQPQHF.

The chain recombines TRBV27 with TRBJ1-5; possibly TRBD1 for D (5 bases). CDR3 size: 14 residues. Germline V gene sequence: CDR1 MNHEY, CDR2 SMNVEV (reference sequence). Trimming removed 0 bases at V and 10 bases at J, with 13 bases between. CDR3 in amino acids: CASSLSSTGVPQHF. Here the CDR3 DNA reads TGTGCCAGCAGTTTATCCTCTACAGGCGTCCCCCAGCATTTT.

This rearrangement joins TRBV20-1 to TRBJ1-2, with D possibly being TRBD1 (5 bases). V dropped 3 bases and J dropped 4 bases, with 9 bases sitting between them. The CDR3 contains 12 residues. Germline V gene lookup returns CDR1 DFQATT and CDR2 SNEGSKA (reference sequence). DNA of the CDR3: TGCAGTGCTAGGAGGGACGCCTATGGCTACACCTTC. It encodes CSARRDAYGYTF.

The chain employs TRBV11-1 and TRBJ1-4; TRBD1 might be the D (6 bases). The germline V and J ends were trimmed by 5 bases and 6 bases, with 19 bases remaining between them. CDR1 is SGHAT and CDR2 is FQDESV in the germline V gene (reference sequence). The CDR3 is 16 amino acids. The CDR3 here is CASSRGRQDSDEKLFF. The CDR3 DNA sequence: TGTGCCAGCAGCCGCGGACGACAGGATTCGGATGAAAAACTGTTTTTT.

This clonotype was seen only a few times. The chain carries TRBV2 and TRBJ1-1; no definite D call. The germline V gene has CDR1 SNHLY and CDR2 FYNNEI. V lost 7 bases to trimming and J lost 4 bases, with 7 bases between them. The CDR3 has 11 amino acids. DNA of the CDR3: TGTGCCAGCACCGAAGGCACTGAAGCTTTCTTT. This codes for CASTEGTEAFF.

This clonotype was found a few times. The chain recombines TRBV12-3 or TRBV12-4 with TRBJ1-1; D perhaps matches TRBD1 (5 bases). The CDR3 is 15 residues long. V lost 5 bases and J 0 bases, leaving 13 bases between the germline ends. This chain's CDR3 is CASSSQLQVNTEAFF. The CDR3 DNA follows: TGTGCCAGCAGTAGCCAATTACAGGTGAACACTGAAGCTTTCTTT.

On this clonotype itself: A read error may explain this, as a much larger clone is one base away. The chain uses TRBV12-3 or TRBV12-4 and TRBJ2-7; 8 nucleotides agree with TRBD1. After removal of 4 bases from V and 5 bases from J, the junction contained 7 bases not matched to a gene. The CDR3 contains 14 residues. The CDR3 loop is CASSCEDRVNEQYF. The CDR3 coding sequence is TGTGCCAGCAGTTGTGAGGACAGGGTAAACGAGCAGTACTTC.

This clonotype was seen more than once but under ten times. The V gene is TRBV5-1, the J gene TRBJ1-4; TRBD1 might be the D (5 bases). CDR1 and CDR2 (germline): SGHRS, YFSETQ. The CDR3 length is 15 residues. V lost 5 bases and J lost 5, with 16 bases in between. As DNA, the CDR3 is TGCGCCAGCAGTCCGACGACAGCGGAAAATGAAAAACTGTTTTTT. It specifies CASSPTTAENEKLFF.

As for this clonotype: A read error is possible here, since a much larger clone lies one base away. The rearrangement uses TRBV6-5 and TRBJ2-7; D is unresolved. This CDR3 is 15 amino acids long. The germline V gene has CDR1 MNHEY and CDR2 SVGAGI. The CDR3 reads CTSSYRSARSYEQYF. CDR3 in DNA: TGTACCAGCAGTTACCGAAGCGCTCGTTCCTACGAGCAGTACTTC.

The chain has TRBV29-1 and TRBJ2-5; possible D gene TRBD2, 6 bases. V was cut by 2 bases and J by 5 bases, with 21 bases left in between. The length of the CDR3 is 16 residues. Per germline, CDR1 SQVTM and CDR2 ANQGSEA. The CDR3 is CSVESVGWGGVETQYF. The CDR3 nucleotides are TGCAGCGTTGAAAGCGTGGGGTGGGGCGGGGTTGAGACCCAGTACTTC.

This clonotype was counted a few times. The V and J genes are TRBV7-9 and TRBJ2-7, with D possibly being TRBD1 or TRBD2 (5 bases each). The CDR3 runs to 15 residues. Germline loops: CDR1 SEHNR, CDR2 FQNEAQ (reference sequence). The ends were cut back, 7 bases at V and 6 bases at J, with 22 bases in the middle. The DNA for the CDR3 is TGTGCCAGCACCTTGAGGGACGACCCCCTTGGCGAGCAGTACTTC. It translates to CASTLRDDPLGEQYF.

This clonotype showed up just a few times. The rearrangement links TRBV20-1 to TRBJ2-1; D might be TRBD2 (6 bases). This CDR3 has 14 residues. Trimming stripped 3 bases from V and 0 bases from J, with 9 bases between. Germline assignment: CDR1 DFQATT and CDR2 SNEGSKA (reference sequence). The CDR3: CSASLGGSYNEQFF. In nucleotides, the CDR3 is TGCAGTGCTAGTCTCGGGGGCTCCTACAATGAGCAGTTCTTC.

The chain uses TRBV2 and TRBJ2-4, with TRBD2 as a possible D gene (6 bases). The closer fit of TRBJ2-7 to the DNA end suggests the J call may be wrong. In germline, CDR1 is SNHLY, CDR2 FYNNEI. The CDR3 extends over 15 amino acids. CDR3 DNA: TGTGCCAGCAGTGAAGATGGTAGCGGAACCTACGAGCAGTACTTC. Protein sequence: CASSEDGSGTYEQYF.

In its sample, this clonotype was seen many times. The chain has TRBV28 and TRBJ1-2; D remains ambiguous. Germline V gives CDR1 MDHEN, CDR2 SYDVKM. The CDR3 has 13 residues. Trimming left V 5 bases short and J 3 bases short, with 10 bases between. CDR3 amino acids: CASSERGYYGYTF. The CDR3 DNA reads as TGTGCCAGCAGTGAGCGGGGATACTATGGCTACACCTTC.

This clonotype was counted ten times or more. In DNA form, the CDR3 reads TGTGCCAGCAGCTTGGGACAGGGGGCCTACGAGCAGTACTTC. Its translation: CASSLGQGAYEQYF. This chain connects TRBV5-5 to TRBJ2-7; 9 nucleotides line up with TRBD1. V shed 0 bases, J shed 2 bases, and the junction held 0 bases outside the gene matches. The CDR3 covers 14 residues. In germline, CDR1 is SGHKS, CDR2 YYEKEE (reference sequence).

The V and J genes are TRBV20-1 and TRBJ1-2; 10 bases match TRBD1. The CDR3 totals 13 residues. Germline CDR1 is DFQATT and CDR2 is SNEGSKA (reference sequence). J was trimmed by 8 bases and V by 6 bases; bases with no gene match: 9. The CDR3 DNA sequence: TGCAGTGCCACGGACAGGGGGGGCAGAGGCTACACCTTC. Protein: CSATDRGGRGYTF.

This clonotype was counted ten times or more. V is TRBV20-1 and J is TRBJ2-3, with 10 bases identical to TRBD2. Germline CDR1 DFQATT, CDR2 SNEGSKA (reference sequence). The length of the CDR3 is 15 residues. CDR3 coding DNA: TGCAGCAGCAGGGCTAGCGGGAGTTCGACAGATACGCAGTATTTT. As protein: CSSRASGSSTDTQYF.

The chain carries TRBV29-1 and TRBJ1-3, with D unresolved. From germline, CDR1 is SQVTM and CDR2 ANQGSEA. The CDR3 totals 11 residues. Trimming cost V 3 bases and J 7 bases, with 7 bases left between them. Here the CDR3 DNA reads TGCAGCGTTGAGGTGGGGAACACCATATATTTT. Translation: CSVEVGNTIYF.

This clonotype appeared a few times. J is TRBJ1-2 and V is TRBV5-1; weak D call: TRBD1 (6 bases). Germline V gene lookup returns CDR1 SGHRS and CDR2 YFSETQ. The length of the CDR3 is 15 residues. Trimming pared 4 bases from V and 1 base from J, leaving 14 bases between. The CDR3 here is CASSTEGGINYGYTF. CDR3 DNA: TGCGCCAGCAGCACGGAGGGGGGAATTAACTATGGCTACACCTTC.

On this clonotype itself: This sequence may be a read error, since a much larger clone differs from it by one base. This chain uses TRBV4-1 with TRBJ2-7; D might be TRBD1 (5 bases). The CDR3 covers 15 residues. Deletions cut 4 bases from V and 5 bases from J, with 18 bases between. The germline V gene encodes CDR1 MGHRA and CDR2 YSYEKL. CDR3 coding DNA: TGCGCCAGCAGCCTTGGGGCGCGCCGGTGGGACGAGCAGTACTTC. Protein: CASSLGARRWDEQYF.

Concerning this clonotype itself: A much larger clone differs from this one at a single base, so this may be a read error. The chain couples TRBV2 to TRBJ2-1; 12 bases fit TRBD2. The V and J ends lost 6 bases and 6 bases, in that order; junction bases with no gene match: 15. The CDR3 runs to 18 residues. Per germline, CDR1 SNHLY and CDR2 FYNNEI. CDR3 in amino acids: CASRPGASGGADLNEQFF. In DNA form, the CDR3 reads TGTGCCAGCAGGCCCGGGGCTAGCGGGGGGGCCGATCTCAATGAGCAGTTCTTC. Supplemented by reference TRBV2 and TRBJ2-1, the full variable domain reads EPEVTQTPSHQVTQMGQEVILRCVPISNHLYFYWYRQILGQKVEFLVSFYNNEISEKSEIFDDQFSVERPDGSNFTLKIRSTKLEDSAMYFCASRPGASGGADLNEQFFGPGTRLTVL.

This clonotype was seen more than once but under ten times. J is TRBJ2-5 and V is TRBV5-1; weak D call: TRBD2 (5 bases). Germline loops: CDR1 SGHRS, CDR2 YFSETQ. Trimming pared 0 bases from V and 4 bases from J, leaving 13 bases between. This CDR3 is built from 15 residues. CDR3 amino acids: CASSLVPGSSETQYF. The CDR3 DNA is TGCGCCAGCAGCTTGGTCCCGGGGTCTTCAGAGACCCAGTACTTC.

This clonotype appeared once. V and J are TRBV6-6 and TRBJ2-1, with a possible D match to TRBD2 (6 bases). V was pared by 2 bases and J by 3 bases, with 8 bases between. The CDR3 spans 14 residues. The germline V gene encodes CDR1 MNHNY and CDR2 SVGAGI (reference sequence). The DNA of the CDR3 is TGTGCCAGCAGTTACGGCGGGAACTACAATGAGCAGTTCTTC. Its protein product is CASSYGGNYNEQFF.

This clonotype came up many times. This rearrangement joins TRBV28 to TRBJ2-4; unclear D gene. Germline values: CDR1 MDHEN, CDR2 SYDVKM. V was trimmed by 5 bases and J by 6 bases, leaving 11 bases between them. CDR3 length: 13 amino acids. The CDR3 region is CASSPPDRNIQYF. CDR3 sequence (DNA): TGTGCCAGCAGTCCGCCGGACCGAAACATTCAGTACTTC.